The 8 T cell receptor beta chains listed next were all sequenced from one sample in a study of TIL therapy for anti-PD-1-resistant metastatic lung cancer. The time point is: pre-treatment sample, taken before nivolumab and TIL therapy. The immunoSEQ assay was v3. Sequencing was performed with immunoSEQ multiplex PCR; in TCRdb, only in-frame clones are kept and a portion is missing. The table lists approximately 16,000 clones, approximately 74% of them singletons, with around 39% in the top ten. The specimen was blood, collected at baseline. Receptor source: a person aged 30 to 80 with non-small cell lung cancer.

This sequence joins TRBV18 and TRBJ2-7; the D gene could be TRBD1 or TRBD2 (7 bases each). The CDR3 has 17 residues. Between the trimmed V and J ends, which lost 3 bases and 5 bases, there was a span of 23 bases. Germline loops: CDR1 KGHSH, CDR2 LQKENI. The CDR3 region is CASSPQFGEGATDEQYF. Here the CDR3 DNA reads TGTGCCAGCTCACCGCAATTTGGGGAGGGGGCGACGGACGAGCAGTACTTC.

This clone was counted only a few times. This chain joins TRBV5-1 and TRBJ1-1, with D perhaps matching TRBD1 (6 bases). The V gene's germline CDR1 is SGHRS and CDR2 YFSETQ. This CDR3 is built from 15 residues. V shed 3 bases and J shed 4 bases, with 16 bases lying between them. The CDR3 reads CASSYSPGQLTEAFF. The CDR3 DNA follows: TGCGCCAGCAGCTACTCGCCGGGACAACTCACTGAAGCTTTCTTT. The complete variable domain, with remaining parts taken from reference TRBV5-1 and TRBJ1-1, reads KAGVTQTPRYLIKTRGQQVTLSCSPISGHRSVSWYQQTPGQGLQFLFEYFSETQRNKGNFPGRFSGRQFSNSRSEMNVSTLELGDSALYLCASSYSPGQLTEAFFGQGTRLTVV.

The CDR3 is CASSELAGLETQYF. The CDR3 region has the DNA TGTGCCAGCAGTGAATTAGCGGGGCTGGAGACCCAGTACTTC. The chain links TRBV6-1 to TRBJ2-5; TRBD2 matches 8 bases. This CDR3 is built from 14 residues. CDR1 MNHNS and CDR2 SASEGT come from the germline V gene. Trimming removed 2 bases from V and 5 bases from J; junction bases left unmatched: 4.

The DNA for the CDR3 is TGTGCCAGTAGTATCCCTCCTACATTGGCCGGAAACACCATATATTTT. Translated: CASSIPPTLAGNTIYF. The rearrangement joins TRBV19 to TRBJ1-3; D call uncertain. This CDR3 region has 16 residues. Germline-derived CDR1 and CDR2 are LNHDA and SQIVND (reference sequence). V was shortened by 3 bases and J by 4 bases, with 16 bases between the two germline ends.

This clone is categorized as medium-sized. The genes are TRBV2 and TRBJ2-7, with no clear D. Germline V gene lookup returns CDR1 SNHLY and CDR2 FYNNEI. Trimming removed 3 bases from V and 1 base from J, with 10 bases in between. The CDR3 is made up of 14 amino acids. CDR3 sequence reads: CASSDFPDSYEQYF. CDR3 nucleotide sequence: TGTGCCAGCAGTGACTTTCCAGATTCCTACGAGCAGTACTTC.

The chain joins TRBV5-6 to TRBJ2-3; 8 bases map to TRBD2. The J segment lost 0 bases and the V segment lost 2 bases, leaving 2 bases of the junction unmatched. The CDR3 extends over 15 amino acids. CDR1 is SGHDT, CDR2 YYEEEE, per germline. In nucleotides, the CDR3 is TGTGCCAGCAGCTTTAGCGGGATAAGCACAGATACGCAGTATTTT. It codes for CASSFSGISTDTQYF.

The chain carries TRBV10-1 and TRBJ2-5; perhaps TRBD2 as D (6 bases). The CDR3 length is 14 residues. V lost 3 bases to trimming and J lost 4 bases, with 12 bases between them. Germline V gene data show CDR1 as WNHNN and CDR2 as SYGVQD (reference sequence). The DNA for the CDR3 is TGCGCCAGCAGTGAAATTAGGGGAGGAGAGACCCAGTACTTC. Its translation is CASSEIRGGETQYF.

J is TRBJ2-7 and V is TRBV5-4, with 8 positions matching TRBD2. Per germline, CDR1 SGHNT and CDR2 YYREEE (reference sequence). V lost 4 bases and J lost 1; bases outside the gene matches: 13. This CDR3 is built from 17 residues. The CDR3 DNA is TGTGCCAGCAGCCGCCCGTTCGGGGGGGCTTTTTCCTACGAGCAGTACTTC. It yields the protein CASSRPFGGAFSYEQYF.